This T cell receptor (beta chain) comes out of a study of cytomegalovirus exposure and HLA in healthy donors. Looking at the study overall: Early release data held some 80 million unique TCRs from HLA-typed donors. Study-wide results and limits: Differences between HLA loci emerged in a later analysis of TCR association rates, with DRB1 most and HLA-C fewest. In an earlier analysis, in under 700 donors, most V segments appeared productive either ~90% or ~30% of the time.

Trimming took 9 bases from V and 6 from J, leaving 14 bases between them. This CDR3 contains 12 residues. Germline V CDR1 and CDR2: MDHEN, SYDVKM. 60 Vbeta and 13 Jbeta primers were used in PCR. TCRdb's copy holds only in-frame clones and misses some; the assay was immunoSEQ multiplex PCR. The sample records roughly 160,000 clones, around 79% being singletons. Concerning this clone: The antigen remains unidentified.

Sequencing used PBMCs. The genes are TRBV28 and TRBJ1-1; D call uncertain. The receptor's source is a middle-aged man in good health and CMV-seronegative. For the CDR3, the DNA is TGTGCCAGTAGTACCGGTCTGGCTGAAGCTTTCTTT. The encoded protein is CASSTGLAEAFF.